This T cell receptor beta chain was sequenced for a study of blood T cell repertoires in COVID-19 (dated by TCRdb to the early 2020s). With regard to the full study: Samples from collaborators originated in the United States, Italy and Spain and spanned both the acute and convalescent phases of COVID-19. Where available, HLA class I and class II types were taken from metadata supplied by the sample provider and were not determined by assay-based typing. The material from the prospective study consisted of cDNA or gDNA derived from T cells, B-cell-depleted T cells, or PBMCs. Subjects who had been exposed to COVID-19, were actively infected with it, or had recovered from it provided the deeply sampled blood TCRbeta repertoires that made up the dataset. Sample metadata almost always included a de-identified subject ID, COVID-19 status, age in years and sex. The repertoires were made available in a free public database intended to serve as a resource for research on the immune response to SARS-CoV-2. Samples came from the ongoing ImmuneRACE study (first 160 participants) plus 1,254 subjects from 6 global collaborators. Study-level results and caveats: The amount of clinical and demographic metadata varied by source and participant and was provided uncurated.

As for this clone: Its antigen is not yet known. Per-nucleotide qualities are absent, and no much larger clonotype sits a single base away.

TCRbeta CDR3 regions were amplified from genomic DNA by means of the immunoSEQ Assay, a bias-controlled multiplex PCR. Concerning the study's data processing: The number of nucleated cells in each sample was estimated by amplification of reference gene primers within the assay. Sequence reads were collapsed and filtered to measure the absolute abundance of every unique TCRbeta CDR3 rearrangement. Productive Simpson clonality was computed per sample as the square root of Simpson's diversity index over productive rearrangements. TCRdb took this table from immuneACCESS and kept in-frame rearrangements with V and J called. Such tables lack part of the clones; where checked against another copy, unresolved V genes explain under half of the gap, and the rest is unexplained. The D gene and trimming were derived from the DNA, and the V and J assignments and clone size from that table. The sample table records 250,000 to 300,000 clones; more than 65% of these occur just once. The ten top clones hold around 3.7% of the sample.

The CDR3 runs 15 amino acids, cysteine and phenylalanine included. Solely the CDR3 DNA is kept, with 45 bases framed from the first base. V is clipped by 3 bases and J by 1 base, and the sequence between their germline boundaries is 9 bases long. Via the germline V gene (reference sequence), CDR1 is LNHDA and CDR2 SQIVND. In the prospective study, participants were about 18 to 95 years old, resided in fewer than 25 geographic areas of the United States, and were enrolled through a virtual design. In the prospective study, participants were assigned to cohorts based on the clinical history participants reported in a screening survey and a study questionnaire. Recovered participants in ImmuneRACE Cohort 3 were defined as having two consecutive negative NP/OP PCR tests, clearance from a healthcare professional, or resolution of symptoms. In the prospective study, mobile phlebotomists collected whole blood, serum and a nasopharyngeal or oropharyngeal swab from each participant. Prospective study participants could optionally give additional blood draws and questionnaires over an approximately 2-month period. Blood samples from the prospective study were shipped frozen or at room temperature prior to DNA extraction.

The receptor comes from a man aged 45-65 years who had recovered from COVID-19. This receptor chain uses TRBV19 and TRBJ1-4; the D gene is not confidently resolved. Input material: PBMCs or T cells enriched from blood (not recorded which). The DNA sequence is TGTGCCAGTAGTATTATCGGGGTAACTAATGAAAAACTGTTTTTT. This yields the protein CASSIIGVTNEKLFF.